This T cell receptor beta chain appears in the sequencing data of a study of T cell responses to AZD1222 COVID-19 vaccine. Study-wide results and limits: There were repertoire samples only from the period after the peak T cell response.

This clone was seen more than once but under ten times. As yet, its antigen is unknown. Using immunoSEQ multiplex PCR, the repertoire was profiled, and TCRdb retains in-frame clones only, with some absent. Of 100,000 to 150,000 clones in the sample, approximately 88% were seen once. This clonotype originated in an adult in good health. Sample: peripheral blood, taken on day 0 of AZD1222 vaccination.

The CDR3 DNA sequence: TGCAGCTGTTGGACAGAGAACTATGGCTACACCTTC. Translated: CSCWTENYGYTF. The chain uses TRBV29-1 and TRBJ1-2, with D tentatively TRBD1 (6 bases). Per germline, CDR1 SQVTM and CDR2 ANQGSEA. The CDR3 loop spans 12 amino acids. Trimming cost V 8 bases and J 2 bases, with 12 bases left between them.